This entry describes one TCR beta chain. Its antigen is not known. RNA in amounts of roughly 0.45 to 1 ug was reverse transcribed with random hexamers. Each CDR3 protein gets one entry after TCRdb re-called the immunoSEQ multiplex PCR reads with MiXCR. Of over 200,000 distinct CDR3 sequences in the sample, around 95% are singletons; the top ten hold 0.082%. This specimen belongs to a study of CD8 T cells in Susac syndrome. Study-wide points: The study's TCR sequencing and HLA analysis covered a relatively small number of individuals, and the study acknowledged this.

Germline CDR1 and CDR2: SGHRS and YFSETQ. The V gene lost 3 bases and the J gene lost 5 bases, with 15 bases spanning the gap. The CDR3 has 15 amino acids. Sequenced sample: CD4+ T cells from PBMCs. This sequence originates from a human donor with multiple sclerosis. The chain is built from TRBV5-1 and TRBJ2-1; D unresolved. CDR3 nucleotide sequence: TGCGCCAGCAGCTCCTCTACCCGAAGCAACAATGAGCAGTTCTTC. Protein: CASSSSTRSNNEQFF.